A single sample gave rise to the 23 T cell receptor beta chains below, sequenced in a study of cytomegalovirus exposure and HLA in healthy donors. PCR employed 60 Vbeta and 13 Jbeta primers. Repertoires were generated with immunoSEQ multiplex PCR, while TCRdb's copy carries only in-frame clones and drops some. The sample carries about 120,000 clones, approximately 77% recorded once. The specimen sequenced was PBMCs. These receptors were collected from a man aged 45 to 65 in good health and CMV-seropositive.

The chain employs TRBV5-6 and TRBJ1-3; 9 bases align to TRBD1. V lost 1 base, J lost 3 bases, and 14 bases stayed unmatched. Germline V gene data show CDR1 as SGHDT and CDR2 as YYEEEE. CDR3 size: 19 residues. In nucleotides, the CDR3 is TGTGCCAGCAGCTTGTCATTGGGACAGGGAATGATTTATGGAAACACCATATATTTT. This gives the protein CASSLSLGQGMIYGNTIYF.

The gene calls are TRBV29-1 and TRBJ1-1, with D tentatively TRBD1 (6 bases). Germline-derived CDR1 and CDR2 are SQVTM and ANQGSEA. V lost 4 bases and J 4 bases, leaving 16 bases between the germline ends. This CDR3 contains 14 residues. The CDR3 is CSVGSWEQGTEAFF. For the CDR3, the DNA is TGCAGCGTTGGAAGTTGGGAACAGGGCACTGAAGCTTTCTTT.

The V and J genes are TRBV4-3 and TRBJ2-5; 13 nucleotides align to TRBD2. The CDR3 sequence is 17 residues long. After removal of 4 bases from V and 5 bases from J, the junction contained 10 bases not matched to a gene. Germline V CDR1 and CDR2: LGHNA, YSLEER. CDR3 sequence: CASSRDWTSGRGETQYF. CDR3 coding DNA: TGCGCCAGCAGCCGCGATTGGACTAGCGGGAGAGGGGAGACCCAGTACTTC.

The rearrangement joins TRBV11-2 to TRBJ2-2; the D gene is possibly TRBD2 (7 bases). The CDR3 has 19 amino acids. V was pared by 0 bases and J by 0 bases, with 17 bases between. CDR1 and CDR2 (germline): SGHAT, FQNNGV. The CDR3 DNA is TGTGCCAGCAGCTTAGATCGGGGCCAGGGGACTACGAACACCGGGGAGCTGTTTTTT. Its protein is CASSLDRGQGTTNTGELFF.

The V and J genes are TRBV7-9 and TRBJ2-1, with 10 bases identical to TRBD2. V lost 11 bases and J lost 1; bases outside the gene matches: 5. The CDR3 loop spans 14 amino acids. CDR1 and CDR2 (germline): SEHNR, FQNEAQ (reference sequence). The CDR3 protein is CASRTSGSYNEQFF. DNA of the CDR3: TGTGCCTCCCGGACTAGCGGATCCTACAATGAGCAGTTCTTC.

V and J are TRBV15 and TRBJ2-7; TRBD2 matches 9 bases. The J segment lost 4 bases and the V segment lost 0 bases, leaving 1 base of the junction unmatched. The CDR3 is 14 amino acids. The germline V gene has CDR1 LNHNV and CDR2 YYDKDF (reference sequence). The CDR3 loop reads CATSRDSGGYEQYF. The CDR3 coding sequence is TGTGCCACCAGCAGAGATAGCGGGGGTTACGAGCAGTACTTC.

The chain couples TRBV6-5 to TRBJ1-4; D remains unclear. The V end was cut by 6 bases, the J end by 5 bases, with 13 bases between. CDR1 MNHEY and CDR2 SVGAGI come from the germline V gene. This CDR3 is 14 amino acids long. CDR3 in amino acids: CASRSDGLNEKLFF. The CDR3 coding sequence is TGTGCCAGCAGATCCGACGGGTTAAATGAAAAACTGTTTTTT.

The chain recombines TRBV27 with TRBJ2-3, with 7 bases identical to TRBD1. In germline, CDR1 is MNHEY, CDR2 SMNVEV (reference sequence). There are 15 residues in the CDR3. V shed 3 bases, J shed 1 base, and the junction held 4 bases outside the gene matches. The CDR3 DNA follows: TGTGCCAGCAGTTTCCAAGGGACAGGCACAGATACGCAGTATTTT. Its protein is CASSFQGTGTDTQYF.

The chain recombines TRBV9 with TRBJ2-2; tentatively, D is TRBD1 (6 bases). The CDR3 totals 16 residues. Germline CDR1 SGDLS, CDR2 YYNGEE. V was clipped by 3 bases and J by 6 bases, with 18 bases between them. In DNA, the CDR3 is TGTGCCAGCAGCGATAGACAGGCCCCGGGCGCCGGGGAGCTGTTTTTT. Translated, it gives CASSDRQAPGAGELFF.

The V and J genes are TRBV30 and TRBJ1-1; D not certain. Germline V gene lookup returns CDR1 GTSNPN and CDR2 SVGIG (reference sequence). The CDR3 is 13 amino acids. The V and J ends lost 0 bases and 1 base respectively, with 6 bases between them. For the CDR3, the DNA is TGTGCCTGGAGTGTAAACTGGAACACTGAAGCTTTCTTT. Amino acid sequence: CAWSVNWNTEAFF.

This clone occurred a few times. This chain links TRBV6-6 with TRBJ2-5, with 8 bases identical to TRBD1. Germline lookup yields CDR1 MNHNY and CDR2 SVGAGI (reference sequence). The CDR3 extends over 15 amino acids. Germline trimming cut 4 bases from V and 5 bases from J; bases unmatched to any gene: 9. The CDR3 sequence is CASSFEAGGRETQYF. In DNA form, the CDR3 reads TGTGCCAGCAGTTTTGAGGCAGGGGGCCGGGAGACCCAGTACTTC.

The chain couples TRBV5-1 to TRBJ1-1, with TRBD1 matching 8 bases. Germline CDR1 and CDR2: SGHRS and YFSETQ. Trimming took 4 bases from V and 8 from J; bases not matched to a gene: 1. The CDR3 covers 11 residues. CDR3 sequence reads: CASSRDREAFF. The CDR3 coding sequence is TGCGCCAGCAGCAGGGACAGGGAAGCTTTCTTT.

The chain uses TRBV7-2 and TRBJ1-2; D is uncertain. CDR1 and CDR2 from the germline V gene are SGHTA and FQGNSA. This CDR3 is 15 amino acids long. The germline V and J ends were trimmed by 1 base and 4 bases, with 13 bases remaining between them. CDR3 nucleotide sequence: TGTGCCAGCAGCTTAGGAGGGTTCTTATCCTATGGCTACACCTTC. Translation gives CASSLGGFLSYGYTF.

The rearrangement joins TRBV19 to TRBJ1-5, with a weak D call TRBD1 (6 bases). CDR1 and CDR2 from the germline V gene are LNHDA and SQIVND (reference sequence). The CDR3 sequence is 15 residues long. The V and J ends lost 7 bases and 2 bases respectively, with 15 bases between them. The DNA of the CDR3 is TGTGCCAGTAAGGCGGGGGAGGGGGGCAATCAGCCCCAGCATTTT. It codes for CASKAGEGGNQPQHF.

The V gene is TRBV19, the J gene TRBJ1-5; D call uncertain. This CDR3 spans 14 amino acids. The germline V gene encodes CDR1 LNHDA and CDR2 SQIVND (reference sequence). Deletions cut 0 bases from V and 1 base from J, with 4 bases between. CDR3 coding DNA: TGTGCCAGTAGTATAGACAGGAGCAATCAGCCCCAGCATTTT. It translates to CASSIDRSNQPQHF.

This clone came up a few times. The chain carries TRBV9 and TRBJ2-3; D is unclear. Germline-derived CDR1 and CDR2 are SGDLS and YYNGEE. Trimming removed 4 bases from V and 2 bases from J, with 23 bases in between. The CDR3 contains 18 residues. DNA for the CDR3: TGTGCCAGCAGCCCACGAGCCCTAGGAACCCGATTCACAGATACGCAGTATTTT. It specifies CASSPRALGTRFTDTQYF. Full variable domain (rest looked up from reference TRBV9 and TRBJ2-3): DSGVTQTPKHLITATGQRVTLRCSPRSGDLSVYWYQQSLDQGLQFLIQYYNGEERAKGNILERFSAQQFPDLHSELNLSSLELGDSALYFCASSPRALGTRFTDTQYFGPGTRLTVL.

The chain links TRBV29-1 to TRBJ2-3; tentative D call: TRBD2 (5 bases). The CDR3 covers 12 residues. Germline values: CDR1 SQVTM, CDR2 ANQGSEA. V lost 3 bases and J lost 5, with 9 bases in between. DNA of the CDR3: TGCAGCGTTGACGGGAATGGAGATACGCAGTATTTT. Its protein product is CSVDGNGDTQYF.

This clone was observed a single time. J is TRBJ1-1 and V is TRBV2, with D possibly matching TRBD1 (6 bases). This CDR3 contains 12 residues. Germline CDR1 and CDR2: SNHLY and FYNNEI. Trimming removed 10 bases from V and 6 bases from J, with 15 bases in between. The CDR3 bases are TGTGCCAACAACAGGGATTCCCCTGAAGCTTTCTTT. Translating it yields CANNRDSPEAFF.

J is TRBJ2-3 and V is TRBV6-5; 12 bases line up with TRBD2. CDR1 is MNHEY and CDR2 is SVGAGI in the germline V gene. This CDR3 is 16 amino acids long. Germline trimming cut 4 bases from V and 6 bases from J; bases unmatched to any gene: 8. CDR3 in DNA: TGTGCCAGCAGTTCAACCCTAGCGGGGGGGCTCGATACGCAGTATTTT. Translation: CASSSTLAGGLDTQYF.

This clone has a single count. The CDR3: CASLPIFRRDSFYEQYF. CDR3 coding DNA: TGCGCCAGCCTCCCCATATTCCGACGGGACAGCTTCTACGAGCAGTACTTC. V usage is TRBV4-1 and J usage is TRBJ2-7; 7 bases map to TRBD1. CDR1 and CDR2 from the germline V gene are MGHRA and YSYEKL. The CDR3 spans 17 residues. The ends lost 8 bases at V and 3 bases at J; junction bases unmatched: 19.

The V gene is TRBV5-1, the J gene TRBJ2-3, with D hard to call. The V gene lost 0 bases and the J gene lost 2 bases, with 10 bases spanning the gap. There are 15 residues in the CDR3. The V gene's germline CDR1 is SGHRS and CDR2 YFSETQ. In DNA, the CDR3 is TGCGCCAGCAGCTTGGCTCGCGCATACACAGATACGCAGTATTTT. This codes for CASSLARAYTDTQYF.

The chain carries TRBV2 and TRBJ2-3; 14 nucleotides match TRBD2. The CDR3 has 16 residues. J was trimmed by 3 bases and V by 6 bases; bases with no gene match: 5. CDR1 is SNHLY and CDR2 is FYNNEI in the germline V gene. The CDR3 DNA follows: TGTGCCAGCAGGGGGACTAGCGGGAGAGTTACAGATACGCAGTATTTT. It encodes CASRGTSGRVTDTQYF.

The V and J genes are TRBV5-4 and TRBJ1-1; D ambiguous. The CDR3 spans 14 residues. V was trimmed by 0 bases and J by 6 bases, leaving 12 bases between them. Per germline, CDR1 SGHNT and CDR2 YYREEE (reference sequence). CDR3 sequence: CASSLDRGGSEAFF. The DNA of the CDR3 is TGTGCCAGCAGCTTGGACCGGGGAGGGTCTGAAGCTTTCTTT.